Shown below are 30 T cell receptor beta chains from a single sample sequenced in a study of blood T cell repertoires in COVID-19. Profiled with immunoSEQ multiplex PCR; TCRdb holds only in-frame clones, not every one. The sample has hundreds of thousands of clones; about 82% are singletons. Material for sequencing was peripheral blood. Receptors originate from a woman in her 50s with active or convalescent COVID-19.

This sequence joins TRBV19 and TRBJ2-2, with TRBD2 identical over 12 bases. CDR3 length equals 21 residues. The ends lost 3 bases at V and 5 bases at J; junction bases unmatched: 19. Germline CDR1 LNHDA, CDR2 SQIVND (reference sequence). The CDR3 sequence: CASSIEKLAGGPLKFTGELFF. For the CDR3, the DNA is TGTGCCAGTAGTATCGAAAAACTAGCGGGAGGCCCACTCAAATTTACCGGGGAGCTGTTTTTT.

CDR3 region: CARKTVSGKLFF. Written as DNA, the CDR3 is TGTGCCAGGAAGACAGTTTCCGGAAAACTGTTTTTT. V is TRBV2 and J is TRBJ1-4; maybe TRBD1 (5 bases). Trimming stripped 9 bases from V and 10 bases from J, with 15 bases between. Germline CDR1 is SNHLY and CDR2 is FYNNEI. This CDR3 has 12 amino acids.

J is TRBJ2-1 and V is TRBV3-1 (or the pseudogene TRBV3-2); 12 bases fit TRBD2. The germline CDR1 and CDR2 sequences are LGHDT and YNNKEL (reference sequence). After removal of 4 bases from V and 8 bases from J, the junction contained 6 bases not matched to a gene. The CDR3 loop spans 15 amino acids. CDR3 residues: CASSRLAGAFYEQFF. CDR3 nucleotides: TGTGCCAGCAGCCGACTAGCGGGAGCCTTCTATGAGCAGTTCTTC.

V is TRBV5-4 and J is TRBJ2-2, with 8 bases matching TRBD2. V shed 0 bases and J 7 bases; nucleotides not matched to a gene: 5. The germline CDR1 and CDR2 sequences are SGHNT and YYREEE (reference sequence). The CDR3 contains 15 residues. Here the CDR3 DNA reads TGTGCCAGCAGCTTGGCCGGGACTAGGGGCGGGGAGCTGTTTTTT. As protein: CASSLAGTRGGELFF.

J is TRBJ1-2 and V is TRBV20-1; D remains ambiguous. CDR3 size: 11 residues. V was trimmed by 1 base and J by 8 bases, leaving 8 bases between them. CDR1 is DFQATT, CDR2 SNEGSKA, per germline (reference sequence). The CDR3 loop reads CSARGVEGYTF. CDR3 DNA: TGCAGTGCTAGAGGGGTGGAGGGCTACACCTTC.

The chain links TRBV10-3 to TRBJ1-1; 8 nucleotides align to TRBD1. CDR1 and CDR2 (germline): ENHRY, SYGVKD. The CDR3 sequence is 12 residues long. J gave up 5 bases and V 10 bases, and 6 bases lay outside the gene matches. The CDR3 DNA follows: TGTGCCACTGGACAGGGAGGGACTGAAGCTTTCTTT. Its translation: CATGQGGTEAFF.

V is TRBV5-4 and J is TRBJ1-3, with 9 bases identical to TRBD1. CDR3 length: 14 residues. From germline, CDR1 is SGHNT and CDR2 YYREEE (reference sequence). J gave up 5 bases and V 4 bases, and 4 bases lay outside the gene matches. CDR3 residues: CASSDGQGRNTIYF. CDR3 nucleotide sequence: TGTGCCAGCAGCGATGGACAGGGGAGAAACACCATATATTTT. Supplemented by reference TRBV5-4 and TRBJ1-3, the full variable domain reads ETGVTQSPTHLIKTRGQQVTLRCSSQSGHNTVSWYQQALGQGPQFIFQYYREEENGRGNFPPRFSGLQFPNYSSELNVNALELDDSALYLCASSDGQGRNTIYFGEGSWLTVV.

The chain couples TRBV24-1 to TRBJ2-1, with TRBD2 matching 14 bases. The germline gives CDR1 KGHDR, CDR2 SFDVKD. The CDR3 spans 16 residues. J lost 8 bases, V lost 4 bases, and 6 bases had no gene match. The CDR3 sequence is CATSDSTSGRVHEQFF. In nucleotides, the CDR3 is TGTGCCACCAGTGACTCGACTAGCGGGAGGGTACATGAGCAGTTCTTC.

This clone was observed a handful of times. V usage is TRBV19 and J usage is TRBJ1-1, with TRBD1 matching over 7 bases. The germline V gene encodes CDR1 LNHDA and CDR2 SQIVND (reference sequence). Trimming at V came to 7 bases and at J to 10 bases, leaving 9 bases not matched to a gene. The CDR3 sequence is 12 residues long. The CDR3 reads CASNPGGTGAFF. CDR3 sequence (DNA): TGTGCCAGTAATCCAGGGGGAACGGGAGCTTTCTTT.

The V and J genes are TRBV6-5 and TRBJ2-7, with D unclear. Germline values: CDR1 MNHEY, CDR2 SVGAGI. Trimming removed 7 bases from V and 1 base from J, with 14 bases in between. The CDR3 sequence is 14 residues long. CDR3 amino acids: CASITEFSSYEQYF. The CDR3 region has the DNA TGTGCCAGCATAACAGAGTTTTCGTCCTACGAGCAGTACTTC.

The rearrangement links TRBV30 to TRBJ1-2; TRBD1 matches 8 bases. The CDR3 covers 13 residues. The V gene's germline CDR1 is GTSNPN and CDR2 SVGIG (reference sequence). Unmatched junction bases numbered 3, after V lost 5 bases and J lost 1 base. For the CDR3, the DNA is TGTGCCTGGGGACAGGGCTTTAACTATGGCTACACCTTC. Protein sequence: CAWGQGFNYGYTF.

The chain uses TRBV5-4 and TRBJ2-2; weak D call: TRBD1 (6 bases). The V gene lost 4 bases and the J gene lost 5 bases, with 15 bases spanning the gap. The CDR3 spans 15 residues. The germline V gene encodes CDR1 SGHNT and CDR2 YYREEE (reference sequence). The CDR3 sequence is CASSQDSPKTGELFF. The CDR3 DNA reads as TGTGCCAGCAGCCAGGACAGCCCAAAGACCGGGGAGCTGTTTTTT.

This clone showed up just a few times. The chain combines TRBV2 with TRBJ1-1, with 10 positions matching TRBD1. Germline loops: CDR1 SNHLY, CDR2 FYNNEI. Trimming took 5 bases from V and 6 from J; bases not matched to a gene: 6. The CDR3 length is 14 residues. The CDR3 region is CASSTPGQGSEAFF. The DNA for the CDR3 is TGTGCCAGCAGTACCCCGGGACAGGGGTCTGAAGCTTTCTTT.

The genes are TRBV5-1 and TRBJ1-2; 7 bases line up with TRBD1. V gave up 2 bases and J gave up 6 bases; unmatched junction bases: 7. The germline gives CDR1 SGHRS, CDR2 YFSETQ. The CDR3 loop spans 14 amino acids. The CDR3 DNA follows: TGCGCCAGCAGCTTCACAACAGGGGAAGATGGCTACACCTTC. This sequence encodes CASSFTTGEDGYTF. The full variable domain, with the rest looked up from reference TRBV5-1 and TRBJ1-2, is KAGVTQTPRYLIKTRGQQVTLSCSPISGHRSVSWYQQTPGQGLQFLFEYFSETQRNKGNFPGRFSGRQFSNSRSEMNVSTLELGDSALYLCASSFTTGEDGYTFGSGTRLTVV.

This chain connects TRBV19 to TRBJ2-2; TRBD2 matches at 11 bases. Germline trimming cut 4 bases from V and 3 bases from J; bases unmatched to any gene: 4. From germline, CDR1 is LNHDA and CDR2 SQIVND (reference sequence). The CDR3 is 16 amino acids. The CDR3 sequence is CASSTQGLADTGELFF. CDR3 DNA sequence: TGTGCCAGTAGTACCCAGGGACTAGCGGACACCGGGGAGCTGTTTTTT. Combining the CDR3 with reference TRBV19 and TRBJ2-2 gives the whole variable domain DGGITQSPKYLFRKEGQNVTLSCEQNLNHDAMYWYRQDPGQGLRLIYYSQIVNDFQKGDIAEGYSVSREKKESFPLTVTSAQKNPTAFYLCASSTQGLADTGELFFGEGSRLTVL.

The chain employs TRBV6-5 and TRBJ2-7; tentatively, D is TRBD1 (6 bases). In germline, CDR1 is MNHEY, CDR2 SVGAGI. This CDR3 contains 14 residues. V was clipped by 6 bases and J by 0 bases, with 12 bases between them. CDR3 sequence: CASSRTVSSYEQYF. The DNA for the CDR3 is TGTGCCAGCAGCCGGACAGTTAGCTCCTACGAGCAGTACTTC.

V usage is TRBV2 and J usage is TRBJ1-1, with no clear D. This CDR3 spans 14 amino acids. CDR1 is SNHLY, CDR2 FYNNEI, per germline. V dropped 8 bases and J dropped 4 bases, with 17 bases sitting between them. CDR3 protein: CASRYELDSTEAFF. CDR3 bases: TGTGCCAGCCGATATGAGCTCGACTCCACTGAAGCTTTCTTT.

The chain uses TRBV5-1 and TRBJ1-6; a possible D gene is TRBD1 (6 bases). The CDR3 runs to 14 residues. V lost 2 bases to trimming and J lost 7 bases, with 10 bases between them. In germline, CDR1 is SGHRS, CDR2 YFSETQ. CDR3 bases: TGCGCCAGCAGCTTCTCAGGGGTCAATTCACCCCTCCACTTT. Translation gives CASSFSGVNSPLHF.

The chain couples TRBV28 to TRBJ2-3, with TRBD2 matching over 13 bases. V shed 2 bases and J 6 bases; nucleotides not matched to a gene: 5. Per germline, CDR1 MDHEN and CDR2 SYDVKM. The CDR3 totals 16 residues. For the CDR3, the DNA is TGTGCCAGCAGTTTAAGGACTAGCGGGAGTGCGGATACGCAGTATTTT. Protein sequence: CASSLRTSGSADTQYF. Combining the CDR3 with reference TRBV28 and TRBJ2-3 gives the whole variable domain DVKVTQSSRYLVKRTGEKVFLECVQDMDHENMFWYRQDPGLGLRLIYFSYDVKMKEKGDIPEGYSVSREKKERFSLILESASTNQTSMYLCASSLRTSGSADTQYFGPGTRLTVL.

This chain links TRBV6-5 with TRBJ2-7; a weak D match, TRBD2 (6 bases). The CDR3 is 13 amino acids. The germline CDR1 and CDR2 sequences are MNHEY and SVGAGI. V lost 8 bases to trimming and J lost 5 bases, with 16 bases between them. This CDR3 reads CASSRDHVHEQYF. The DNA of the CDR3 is TGTGCCAGCTCGCGGGACCACGTACACGAGCAGTACTTC.

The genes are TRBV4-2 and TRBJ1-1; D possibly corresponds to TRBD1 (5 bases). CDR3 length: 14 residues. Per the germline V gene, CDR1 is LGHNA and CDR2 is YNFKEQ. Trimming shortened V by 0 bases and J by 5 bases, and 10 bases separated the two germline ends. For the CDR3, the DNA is TGTGCCAGCAGCCAAGATCAACGGGGGACTGAAGCTTTCTTT. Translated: CASSQDQRGTEAFF.

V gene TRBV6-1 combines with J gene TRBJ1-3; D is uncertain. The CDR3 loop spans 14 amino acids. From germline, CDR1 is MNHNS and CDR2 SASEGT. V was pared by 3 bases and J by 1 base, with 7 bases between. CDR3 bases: TGTGCCAGCAGTGAGGAGAATTCTGGAAACACCATATATTTT. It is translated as CASSEENSGNTIYF.

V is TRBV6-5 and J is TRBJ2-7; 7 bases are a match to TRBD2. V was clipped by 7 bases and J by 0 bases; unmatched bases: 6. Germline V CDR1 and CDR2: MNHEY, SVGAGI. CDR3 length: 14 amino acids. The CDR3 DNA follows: TGTGCCAGCAAGCGGCTAGCGGACTCCTACGAGCAGTACTTC. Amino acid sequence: CASKRLADSYEQYF.

The CDR3 DNA sequence: TGTGCCAGCAGTTATAGTTTGAACACTGAAGCTTTCTTT. Encoded protein: CASSYSLNTEAFF. This chain connects TRBV27 to TRBJ1-1; D remains unclear. Trimming removed 4 bases at V and 0 bases at J, with 6 bases between. The CDR3 runs 13 residues. Germline V gives CDR1 MNHEY, CDR2 SMNVEV (reference sequence).

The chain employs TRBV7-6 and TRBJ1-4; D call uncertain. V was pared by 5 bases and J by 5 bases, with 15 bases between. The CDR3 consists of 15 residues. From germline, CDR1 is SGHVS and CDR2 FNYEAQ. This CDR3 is CASSPRQFRNEKLFF. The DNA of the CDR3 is TGTGCCAGCAGCCCGCGGCAATTTAGGAATGAAAAACTGTTTTTT. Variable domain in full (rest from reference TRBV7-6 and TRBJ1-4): GAGVSQSPRYKVTKRGQDVALRCDPISGHVSLYWYRQALGQGPEFLTYFNYEAQQDKSGLPNDRFSAERPEGSISTLTIQRTEQRDSAMYRCASSPRQFRNEKLFFGSGTQLSVL.

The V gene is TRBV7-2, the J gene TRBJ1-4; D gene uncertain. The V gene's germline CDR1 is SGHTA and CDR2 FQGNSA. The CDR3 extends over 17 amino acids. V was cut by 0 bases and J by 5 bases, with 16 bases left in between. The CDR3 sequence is CASSLALPITRNEKLFF. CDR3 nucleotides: TGTGCCAGCAGCTTAGCTTTGCCGATTACGAGGAATGAAAAACTGTTTTTT.

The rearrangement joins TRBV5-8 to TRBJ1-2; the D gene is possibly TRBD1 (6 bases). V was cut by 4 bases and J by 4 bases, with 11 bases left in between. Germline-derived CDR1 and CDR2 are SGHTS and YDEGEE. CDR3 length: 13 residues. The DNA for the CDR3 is TGTGCCAGCAGCCCCAGGGGAACCTATGGCTACACCTTC. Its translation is CASSPRGTYGYTF.

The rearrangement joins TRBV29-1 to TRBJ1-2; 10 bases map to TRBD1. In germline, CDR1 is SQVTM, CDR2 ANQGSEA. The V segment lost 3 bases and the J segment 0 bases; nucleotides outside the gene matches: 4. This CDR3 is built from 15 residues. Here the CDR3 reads CSVDRQGASNYGYTF. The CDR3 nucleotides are TGCAGCGTTGATCGACAGGGGGCATCTAACTATGGCTACACCTTC. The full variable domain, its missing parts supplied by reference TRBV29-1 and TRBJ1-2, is SAVISQKPSRDICQRGTSLTIQCQVDSQVTMMFWYRQQPGQSLTLIATANQGSEATYESGFVIDKFPISRPNLTFSTLTVSNMSPEDSSIYLCSVDRQGASNYGYTFGSGTRLTVV.

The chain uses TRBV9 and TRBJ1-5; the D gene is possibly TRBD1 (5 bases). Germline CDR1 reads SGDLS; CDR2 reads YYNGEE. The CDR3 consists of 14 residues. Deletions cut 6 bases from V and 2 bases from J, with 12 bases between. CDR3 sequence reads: CASNLGGGNQPQHF. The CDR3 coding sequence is TGTGCCAGCAACCTGGGGGGGGGCAATCAGCCCCAGCATTTT.

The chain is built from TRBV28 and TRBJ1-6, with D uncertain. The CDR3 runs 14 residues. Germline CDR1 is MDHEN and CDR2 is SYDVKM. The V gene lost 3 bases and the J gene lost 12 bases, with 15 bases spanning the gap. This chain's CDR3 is CASSFFRRPRPLHF. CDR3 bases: TGTGCCAGCAGTTTTTTTCGCAGGCCAAGACCCCTCCACTTT.